Each of the 5 T cell receptor beta chains below was sequenced from the same sample in a study of a mutant IDH1 vaccine in newly diagnosed glioma. The method was immunoSEQ multiplex PCR; TCRdb's version includes in-frame clones alone and lacks a portion of them. Of approximately 60,000 clones listed, less than 90% are singletons. Their recognized antigens are unknown. Described time point: week 47, end of study. All doses held 300 ug of mutant IDH1 20-mer peptide, with topical imiquimod. Source: PBMCs, taken from a glioma patient whose treatment included an IDH1 peptide vaccine. Receptor source: a woman aged 50 to 65 with glioma.

This clone was counted between two and nine times. V gene TRBV2 combines with J gene TRBJ1-4, with D possibly matching TRBD1 (5 bases). The germline CDR1 and CDR2 sequences are SNHLY and FYNNEI. Trimming shortened V by 2 bases and J by 8 bases, and 9 bases separated the two germline ends. The length of the CDR3 is 13 residues. Written as DNA, the CDR3 is TGTGCCAGCAGTGAACAGGGCGGGGAAAAACTGTTTTTT. It is translated as CASSEQGGEKLFF.

J is TRBJ1-6 and V is TRBV6-5, with 7 bases that match TRBD1. The J segment lost 9 bases and the V segment lost 2 bases, leaving 7 bases of the junction unmatched. The CDR3 length is 15 residues. CDR1 and CDR2 (germline): MNHEY, SVGAGI. The CDR3 coding sequence is TGTGCCAGCAGTTACAGGAGACAGGGACGTTCACCCCTCCACTTT. The encoded protein is CASSYRRQGRSPLHF.

This chain links TRBV4-1 with TRBJ1-2, with 7 nucleotides matching TRBD1. The CDR3 totals 15 residues. V lost 1 base and J lost 3; bases outside the gene matches: 5. CDR1 is MGHRA, CDR2 YSYEKL, per germline. The CDR3 DNA reads TGCGCCAGCAGCCAAGCAGGGACAGAGGACTATGGCTACACCTTC. As protein: CASSQAGTEDYGYTF.

The V gene is TRBV6-5, the J gene TRBJ2-5; 8 bases match TRBD2. The CDR3 has 14 amino acids. With V trimmed by 5 bases and J by 5 bases, 7 bases remained unmatched. Germline assignment: CDR1 MNHEY and CDR2 SVGAGI. CDR3 sequence reads: CASSDIAGSETQYF. The DNA of the CDR3 is TGTGCCAGCAGTGACATAGCGGGGTCCGAGACCCAGTACTTC.

The chain joins TRBV29-1 to TRBJ2-7; the D is unclear. Germline loops: CDR1 SQVTM, CDR2 ANQGSEA. Trimming removed 1 base at V and 1 base at J, with 5 bases between. The CDR3 covers 12 residues. The CDR3 nucleotides are TGCAGCGTTGAAGGCAGGTCCTACGAGCAGTACTTC. It encodes CSVEGRSYEQYF.